This TCR beta chain is from a study of T-cell memory formation after mild COVID-19. Study-wide context: TCR clusters largely stayed donor specific.

This clonotype was counted between two and nine times. Its matching antigen is unknown. V dropped 0 bases and J dropped 6 bases, with 12 bases sitting between them. Per germline, CDR1 SEHNR and CDR2 FQNEAQ (reference sequence). The CDR3 covers 15 residues. Libraries for TCRalpha and TCRbeta carried sample barcodes and unique molecular identifiers via 5'RACE. TCRdb reprocessed the 5' RACE reads via MiXCR and lists one record per CDR3 protein. The sample holds approximately 580,000 distinct CDR3 sequences, about a fifth seen once. Broader study findings: Balance between CD4 and CD8 was seen in clones contracting day 15 to 85, and a CD4+ lean was seen in later expanders.

Sequencing input: PBMCs or a T cell subset sorted from them (not recorded which). The chain links TRBV7-9 to TRBJ2-1; D uncertain. The sequence was collected from an adult woman who had mild COVID-19 (a few samples of this study predate the infection). Cell type and time point are not known. In nucleotides, the CDR3 is TGTGCCAGCAGCTTAGCCGAGTGGGCAGGCAATGAGCAGTTCTTC. Its protein product is CASSLAEWAGNEQFF. The full variable domain, in which reference TRBV7-9 and TRBJ2-1 provide the parts outside the CDR3, is DTGVSQNPRHKITKRGQNVTFRCDPISEHNRLYWYRQTLGQGPEFLTYFQNEAQLEKSRLLSDRFSAERPKGSFSTLEIQRTEQGDSAMYLCASSLAEWAGNEQFFGPGTRLTVL.